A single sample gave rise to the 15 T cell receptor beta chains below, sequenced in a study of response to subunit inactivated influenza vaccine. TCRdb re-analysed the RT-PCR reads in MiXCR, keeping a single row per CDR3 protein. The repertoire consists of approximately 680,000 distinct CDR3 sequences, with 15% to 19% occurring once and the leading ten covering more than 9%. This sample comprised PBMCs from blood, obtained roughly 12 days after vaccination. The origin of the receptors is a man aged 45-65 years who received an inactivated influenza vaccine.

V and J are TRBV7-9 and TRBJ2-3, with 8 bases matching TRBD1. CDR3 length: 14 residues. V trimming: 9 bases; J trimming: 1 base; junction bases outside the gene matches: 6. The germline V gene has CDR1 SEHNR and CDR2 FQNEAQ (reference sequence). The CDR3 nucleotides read TGTGCCAGTTTACCGGGACAGGGCACAGATACGCAGTATTTT. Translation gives CASLPGQGTDTQYF.

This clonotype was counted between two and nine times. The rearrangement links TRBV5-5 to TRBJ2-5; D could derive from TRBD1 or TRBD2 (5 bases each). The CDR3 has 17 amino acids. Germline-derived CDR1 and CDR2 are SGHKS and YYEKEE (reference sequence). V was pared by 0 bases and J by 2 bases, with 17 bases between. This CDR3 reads CASSLVPRGGSQETQYF. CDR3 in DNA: TGTGCCAGCAGCTTGGTCCCGAGGGGTGGCTCACAAGAGACCCAGTACTTC.

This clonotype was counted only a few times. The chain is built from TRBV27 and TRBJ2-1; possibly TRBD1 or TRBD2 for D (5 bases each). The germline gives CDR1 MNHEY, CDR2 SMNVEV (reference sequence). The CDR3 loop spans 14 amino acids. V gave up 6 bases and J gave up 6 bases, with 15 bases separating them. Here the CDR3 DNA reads TGTGCCAGCAGCTGGGGCCTAGCAGCCAATGAGCAGTTCTTC. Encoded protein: CASSWGLAANEQFF.

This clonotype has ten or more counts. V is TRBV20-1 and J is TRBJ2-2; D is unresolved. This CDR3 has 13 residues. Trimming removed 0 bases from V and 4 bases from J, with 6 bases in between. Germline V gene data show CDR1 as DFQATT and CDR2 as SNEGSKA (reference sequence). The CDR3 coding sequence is TGCAGTGCTAGAGATAGTCTCACCGGGGAGCTGTTTTTT. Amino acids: CSARDSLTGELFF.

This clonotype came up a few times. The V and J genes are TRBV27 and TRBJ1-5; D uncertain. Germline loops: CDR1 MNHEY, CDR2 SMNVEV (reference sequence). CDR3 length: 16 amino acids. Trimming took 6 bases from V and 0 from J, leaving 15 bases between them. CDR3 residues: CASRPAPGISNQPQHF. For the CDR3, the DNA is TGTGCCAGCAGACCTGCCCCGGGGATTAGCAATCAGCCCCAGCATTTT.

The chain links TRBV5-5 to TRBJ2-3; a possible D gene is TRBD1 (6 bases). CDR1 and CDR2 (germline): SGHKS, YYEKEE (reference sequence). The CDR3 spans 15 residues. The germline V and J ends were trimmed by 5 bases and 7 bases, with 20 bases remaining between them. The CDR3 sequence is CASRRTDSSQYTQYF. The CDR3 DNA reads TGTGCCAGCAGACGCACGGACAGTTCACAGTATACGCAGTATTTT. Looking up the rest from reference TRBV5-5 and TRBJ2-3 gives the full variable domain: DAGVTQSPTHLIKTRGQQVTLRCSPISGHKSVSWYQQVLGQGPQFIFQYYEKEERGRGNFPDRFSARQFPNYSSELNVNALLLGDSALYLCASRRTDSSQYTQYFGPGTRLTVL.

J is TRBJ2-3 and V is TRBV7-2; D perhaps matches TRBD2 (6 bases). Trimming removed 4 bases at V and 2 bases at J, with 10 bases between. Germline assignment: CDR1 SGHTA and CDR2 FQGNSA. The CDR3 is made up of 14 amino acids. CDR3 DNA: TGTGCCAGCAGCTACACTAGCCCCACAGATACGCAGTATTTT. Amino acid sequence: CASSYTSPTDTQYF.

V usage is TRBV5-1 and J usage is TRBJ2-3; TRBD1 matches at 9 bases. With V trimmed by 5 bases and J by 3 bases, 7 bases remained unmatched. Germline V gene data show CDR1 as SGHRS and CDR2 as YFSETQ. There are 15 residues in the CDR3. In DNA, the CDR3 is TGCGCCAGCAGGAAGGGACAGGGAACGACAGATACGCAGTATTTT. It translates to CASRKGQGTTDTQYF.

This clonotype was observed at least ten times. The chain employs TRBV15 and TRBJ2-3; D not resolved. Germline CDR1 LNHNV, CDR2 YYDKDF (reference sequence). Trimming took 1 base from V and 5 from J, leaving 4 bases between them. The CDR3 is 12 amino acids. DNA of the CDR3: TGTGCCACCAGCAGAGTGAAAGATACGCAGTATTTT. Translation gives CATSRVKDTQYF.

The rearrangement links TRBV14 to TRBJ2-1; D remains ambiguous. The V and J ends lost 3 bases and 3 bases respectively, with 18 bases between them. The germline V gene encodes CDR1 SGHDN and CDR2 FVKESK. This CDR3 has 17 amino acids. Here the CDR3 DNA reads TGTGCCAGCAGCCATCCCTTTGGAAAGCCTGACTACAATGAGCAGTTCTTC. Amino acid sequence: CASSHPFGKPDYNEQFF.

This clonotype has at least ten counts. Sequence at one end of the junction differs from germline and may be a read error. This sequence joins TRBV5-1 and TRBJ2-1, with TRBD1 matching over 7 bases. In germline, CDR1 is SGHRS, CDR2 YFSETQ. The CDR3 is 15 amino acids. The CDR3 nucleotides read TGTGCCAGCAGCTCCTCAGGGGGCTCCTACAATGAGCAGTTCTTC. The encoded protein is CASSSSGGSYNEQFF.

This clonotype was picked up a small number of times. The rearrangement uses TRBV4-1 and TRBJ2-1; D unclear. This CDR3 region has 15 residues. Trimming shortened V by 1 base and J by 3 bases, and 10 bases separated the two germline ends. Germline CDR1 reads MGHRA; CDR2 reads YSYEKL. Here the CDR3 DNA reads TGCGCCAGCAGCCAAGTGGAAGCAGGCTACAATGAGCAGTTCTTC. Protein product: CASSQVEAGYNEQFF.

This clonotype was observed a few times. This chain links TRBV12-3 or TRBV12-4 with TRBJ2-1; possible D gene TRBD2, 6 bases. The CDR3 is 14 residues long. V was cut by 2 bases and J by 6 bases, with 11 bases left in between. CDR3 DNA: TGTGCCAGCAGTTTATGGCGGGACTTCAATGAGCAGTTCTTC. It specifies CASSLWRDFNEQFF.

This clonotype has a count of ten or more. The CDR3 bases are TGTGCCAGCAGTTCACCTAGTAGGTGGGGGGCCAGCACAGATACGCAGTATTTT. The encoded protein is CASSSPSRWGASTDTQYF. This chain connects TRBV28 to TRBJ2-3; either TRBD1 or TRBD2 may fit D (6 bases each). The V and J ends lost 4 bases and 0 bases respectively, with 20 bases between them. Per germline, CDR1 MDHEN and CDR2 SYDVKM. This CDR3 is built from 18 residues.

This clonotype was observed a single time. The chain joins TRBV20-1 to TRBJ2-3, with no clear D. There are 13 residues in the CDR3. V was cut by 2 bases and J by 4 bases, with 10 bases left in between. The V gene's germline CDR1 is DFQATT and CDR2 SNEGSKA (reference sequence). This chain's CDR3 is CSARQSTPDTQYF. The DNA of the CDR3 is TGCAGTGCTAGACAGAGTACTCCAGATACGCAGTATTTT.